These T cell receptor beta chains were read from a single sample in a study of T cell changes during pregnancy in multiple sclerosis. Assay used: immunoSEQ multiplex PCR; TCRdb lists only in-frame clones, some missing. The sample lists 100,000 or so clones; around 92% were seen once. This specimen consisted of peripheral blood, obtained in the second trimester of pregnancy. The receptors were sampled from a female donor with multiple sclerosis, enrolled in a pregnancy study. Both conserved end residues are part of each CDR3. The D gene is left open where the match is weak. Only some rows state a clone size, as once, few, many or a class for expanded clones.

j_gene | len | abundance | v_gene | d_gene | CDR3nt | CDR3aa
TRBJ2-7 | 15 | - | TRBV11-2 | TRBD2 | TGTGCCAGCAGCCAGCTGGGGAGGGGTACCTACGAGCAGTACTTC | CASSQLGRGTYEQYF
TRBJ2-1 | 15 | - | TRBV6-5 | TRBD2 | TGTGCCAGCAGTTACTCACTAGCGGGAGGCCCTGAACAGTTCTTC | CASSYSLAGGPEQFF
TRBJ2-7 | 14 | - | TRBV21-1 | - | TGTGCCAGCAGCAAAGTACGACTAGTTGGCGAGCAGTACTTC | CASSKVRLVGEQYF
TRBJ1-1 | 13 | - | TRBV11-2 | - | TGTGCCAGCAGCTTAGTTTCGGGCACTGAAGCTTTCTTT | CASSLVSGTEAFF
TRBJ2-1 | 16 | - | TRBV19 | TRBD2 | TGTGCCAGTAGTATATGGGAGACTAGCGGCTACAATGAGCAGTTCTTC | CASSIWETSGYNEQFF
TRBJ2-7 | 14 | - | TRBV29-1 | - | TGCAGCGTACAGAACAGGGCCCATAATTTCGAGCAGTACTTC | CSVQNRAHNFEQYF
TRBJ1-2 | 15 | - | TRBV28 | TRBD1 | TGTGCCAGCAGTTTGAGCGACAGGGGGTTCTCTGGCTACACCTTC | CASSLSDRGFSGYTF
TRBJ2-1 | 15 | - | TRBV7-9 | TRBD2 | TGTGCCAGCAGCTCCGCCGGGACTAATTACAATGAGCAGTTCTTC | CASSSAGTNYNEQFF
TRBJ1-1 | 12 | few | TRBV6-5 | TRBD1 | TGTGCCAGCAGTTACTCGGAGGGGGCGGCTTTCTTT | CASSYSEGAAFF
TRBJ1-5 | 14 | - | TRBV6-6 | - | TGTGCCAGCGCTACCCACTCAAACAATCAGCCCCAGCATTTT | CASATHSNNQPQHF
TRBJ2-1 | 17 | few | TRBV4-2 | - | TGTGCCAGCAGCCGGACAGAGGGGGGAGGGTTCGGCAATGAGCAGTTCTTC | CASSRTEGGGFGNEQFF
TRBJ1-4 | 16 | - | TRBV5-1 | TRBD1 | TGCGCCAGCAGCCACAGGACAGGAACAACTAATGAAAAACTGTTTTTT | CASSHRTGTTNEKLFF
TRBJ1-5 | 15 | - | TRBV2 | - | TGTGCCAGCAGTGATGTTGGCTCATCCAATCAGCCCCAGCATTTT | CASSDVGSSNQPQHF
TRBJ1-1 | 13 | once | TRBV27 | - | TGTGCCAGCAGTTCCTACTTGAACACTGAAGCTTTCTTT | CASSSYLNTEAFF
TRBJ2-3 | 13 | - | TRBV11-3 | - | TGTGCCAGCAGCGAAGGGGTTGCAGATACGCAGTATTTT | CASSEGVADTQYF
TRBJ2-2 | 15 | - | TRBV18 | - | TGTGCCAGCTCACCACACCCGGGGTTAACCGGGGAGCTGTTTTTT | CASSPHPGLTGELFF
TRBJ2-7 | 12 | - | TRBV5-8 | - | TGTGCCAGCAGCCAGCCAGGGTGGGAGCAGTACTTC | CASSQPGWEQYF
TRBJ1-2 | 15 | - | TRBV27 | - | TGTGCCAGCAGTTTACGATCCGCCGGGAGGCATGGCTACACCTTC | CASSLRSAGRHGYTF
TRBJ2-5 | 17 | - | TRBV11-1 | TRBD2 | TGTGCCAGCAGCATACCAAAACCGGGACTAGGGTCAGAGACCCAGTACTTC | CASSIPKPGLGSETQYF
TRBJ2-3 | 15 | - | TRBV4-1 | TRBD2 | TGCGCCAGCAGCCAAGCGTGGGCGGGAGAGTATACGCAGTATTTT | CASSQAWAGEYTQYF
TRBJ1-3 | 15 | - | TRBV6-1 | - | TGTGCCAGCAGTGAAGGTCCGAGCTCTGGAAACACCATATATTTT | CASSEGPSSGNTIYF
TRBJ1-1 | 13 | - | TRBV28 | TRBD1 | TGTGCCAGCACTGACAGGGGTTTTGGTGAAGCTTTCTTT | CASTDRGFGEAFF
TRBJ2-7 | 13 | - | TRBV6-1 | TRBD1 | TGTGCCAGCAGTGAGGGGACAGATTACGAGCAGTACTTC | CASSEGTDYEQYF
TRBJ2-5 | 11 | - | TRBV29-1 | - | TGCAGCGTTGCGGTGAAAGAGACCCAGTACTTC | CSVAVKETQYF
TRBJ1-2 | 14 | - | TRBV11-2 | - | TGTGCCAGCAGCCCTATCGGGGGTAACTATGGCTACACCTTC | CASSPIGGNYGYTF
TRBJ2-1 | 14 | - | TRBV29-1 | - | TGCAGCGTTGAACTAGCGAGCTCCTACAATGAGCAGTTCTTC | CSVELASSYNEQFF
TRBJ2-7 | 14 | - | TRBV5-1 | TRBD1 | TGCGCCAGCAGCTTGGGGGACAGTTCCTACGAGCAGTACTTC | CASSLGDSSYEQYF
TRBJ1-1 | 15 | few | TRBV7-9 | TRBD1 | TGTGCCAGCAGCCCATCGAGGACAGGGAACACTGAAGCTTTCTTT | CASSPSRTGNTEAFF
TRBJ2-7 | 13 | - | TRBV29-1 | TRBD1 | TGCAGCGTCCGGGGGACAGGGGGCTACGAGCAGTACTTC | CSVRGTGGYEQYF
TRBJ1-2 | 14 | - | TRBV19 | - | TGTGCCAGTAGTCGGAGGACGGATGTTAACGGCTACACCTTC | CASSRRTDVNGYTF
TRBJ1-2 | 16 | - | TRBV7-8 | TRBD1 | TGTGCCAGCAGCTTAAGATCAGGGGGCATTAACTATGGCTACACCTTC | CASSLRSGGINYGYTF
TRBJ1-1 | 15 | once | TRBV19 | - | TGTGCCAGTAGTATAAGTGGCGGGAGAAACACTGAAGCTTTCTTT | CASSISGGRNTEAFF
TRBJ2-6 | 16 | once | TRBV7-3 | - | TGTGCCAGCAGCCGGGACTCCCCTCAAGGGGCCAACGTCCTGACTTTC | CASSRDSPQGANVLTF
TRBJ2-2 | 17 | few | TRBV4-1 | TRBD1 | TGCGCCAGCAGCCAAGCTCCTGGGACAGGGATCACCGGGGAGCTGTTTTTT | CASSQAPGTGITGELFF
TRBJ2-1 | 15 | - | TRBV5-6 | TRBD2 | TGTGCCAGCAGGGTACTAGCGGGAGGAGCAATAGAGCAGTTCTTC | CASRVLAGGAIEQFF
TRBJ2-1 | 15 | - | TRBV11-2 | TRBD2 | TGTGCCAGCAGCCCCCGGACTAGCGGGAGGAATGAGCAGTTCTTC | CASSPRTSGRNEQFF
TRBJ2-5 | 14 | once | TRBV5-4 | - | TGTGCCAGCAGCCTCCAGGGGGGCCAAGAGACCCAGTACTTC | CASSLQGGQETQYF
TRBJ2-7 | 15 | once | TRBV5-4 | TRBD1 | TGTGCCAGCAGCCAAACGGGACAGAGGCGCTACGAGCAGTACTTC | CASSQTGQRRYEQYF
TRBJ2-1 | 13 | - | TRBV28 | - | TGTGCCAGCAGTTTCCGAACAAACAATGAGCAGTTCTTC | CASSFRTNNEQFF
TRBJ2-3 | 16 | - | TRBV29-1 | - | TGCAGCGTTGATGAGGGCATAGGAGGGAGCGCAGATACGCAGTATTTT | CSVDEGIGGSADTQYF
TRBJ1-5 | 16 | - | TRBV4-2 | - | TGTGCCAGCAGCCAAGAGCAGGGCCTCGTGGGTCAGCCCCAGCATTTT | CASSQEQGLVGQPQHF
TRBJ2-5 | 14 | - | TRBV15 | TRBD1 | TGTGCCACCAGCAGGAACAGGGGTCAAGAGACCCAGTACTTC | CATSRNRGQETQYF
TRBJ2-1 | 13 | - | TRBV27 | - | TGTGCCAGCAGTTTATGGTTCGGCAATGAGCAGTTCTTC | CASSLWFGNEQFF
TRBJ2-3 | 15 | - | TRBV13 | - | TGTGCCAGCAGCCCCGGGGCGGGACGGTCAGATACGCAGTATTTT | CASSPGAGRSDTQYF
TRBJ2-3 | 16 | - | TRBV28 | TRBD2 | TGTGCCAGCAGTTGGATTAGCGGGAGTGTCTCGGATACGCAGTATTTT | CASSWISGSVSDTQYF
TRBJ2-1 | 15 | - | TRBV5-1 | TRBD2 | TGCGCCAGCAGCCCAGGGACTAGCGGATACAATGAGCAGTTCTTC | CASSPGTSGYNEQFF
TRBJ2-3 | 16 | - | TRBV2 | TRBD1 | TGTGCCAGCAGTGCTCCGCTTGGACAGGGCCCAGATACGCAGTATTTT | CASSAPLGQGPDTQYF
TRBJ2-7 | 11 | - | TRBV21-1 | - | TGTGCCAGCAGCACATCAGACGAGCAGTACTTC | CASSTSDEQYF
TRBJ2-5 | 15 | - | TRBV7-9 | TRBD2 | TGTGCCAGCAGCGACGGTAGCGGGAGCGTTGAGACCCAGTACTTC | CASSDGSGSVETQYF
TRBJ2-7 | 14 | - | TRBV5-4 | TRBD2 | TGTGCCAGCAGCTCGGGACTAGCGGGTCACGAGCAGTACTTC | CASSSGLAGHEQYF
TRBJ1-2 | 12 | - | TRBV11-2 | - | TGTGCCAGCAGCCCCGGGGAACATGGCTACACCTTC | CASSPGEHGYTF
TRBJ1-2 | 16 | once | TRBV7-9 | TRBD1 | TGTGCCAGCAGCCCTCAGCCGGGACAGGGTAGCTATGGCTACACCTTC | CASSPQPGQGSYGYTF
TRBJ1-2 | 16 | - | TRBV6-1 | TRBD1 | TGTGCCAGCAGTGAAGTATCAGGGGGTTCTAACTATGGCTACACCTTC | CASSEVSGGSNYGYTF
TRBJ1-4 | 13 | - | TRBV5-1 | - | TGCGCCAGCAGCTTTCCAGGTCAGGAAAAACTGTTTTTT | CASSFPGQEKLFF